This TCR beta chain originates from a study of STAT5B mutations in CD4+ large granular lymphocyte leukemia. General study results and limits: TRBV06-family usage was enriched in top patient clones (8/27) versus controls (2/35).

Trimming removed 0 bases from V and 3 bases from J, with 9 bases in between. The CDR3 is 14 amino acids. Germline loops: CDR1 LNHDA, CDR2 SQIVND (reference sequence). Here immunoSEQ multiplex PCR was the method, and the copy in TCRdb shows in-frame clones only, minus some. The table has just under 35,000 clones, 68% seen once. Regarding this clone: The target antigen is unknown.

The receptor comes from a human donor in good health. The sample taken for sequencing was CD4+ T cells from blood buffy coats. This rearrangement joins TRBV19 to TRBJ2-7, with D possibly being TRBD2 (6 bases). CDR3 DNA: TGTGCCAGTAGTATAGACAGGACTATCTACGAGCAGTACTTC. It codes for CASSIDRTIYEQYF.